The clone carrying this T cell receptor beta chain has more than one count but fewer than ten. The source of the sample is a study of post-analysis software for immune sequencing data. The TCR beta cDNA libraries contained unique molecular identifiers. Input of roughly 0.95 to 10 million T cells yielded roughly 0.5 million cDNA molecules. TCRdb independently ran MiXCR on the PCR reads; one entry per CDR3 protein. The sample consists of about 680,000 distinct CDR3 sequences, around 64% of them appearing once. This sequence originates from a girl aged 2 to 10 with multiple sclerosis. The sequencing sample was made of blood.

The CDR3 region has the DNA TGTGCCAGCAACGGAGAGTCACTAGCGGGGGGGCCGAATGAGCAGTTCTTC. As protein: CASNGESLAGGPNEQFF. The chain links TRBV12-3 or TRBV12-4 to TRBJ2-1, with 13 bases fitting TRBD2. The CDR3 contains 17 residues. V trimming: 7 bases; J trimming: 7 bases; junction bases outside the gene matches: 13.